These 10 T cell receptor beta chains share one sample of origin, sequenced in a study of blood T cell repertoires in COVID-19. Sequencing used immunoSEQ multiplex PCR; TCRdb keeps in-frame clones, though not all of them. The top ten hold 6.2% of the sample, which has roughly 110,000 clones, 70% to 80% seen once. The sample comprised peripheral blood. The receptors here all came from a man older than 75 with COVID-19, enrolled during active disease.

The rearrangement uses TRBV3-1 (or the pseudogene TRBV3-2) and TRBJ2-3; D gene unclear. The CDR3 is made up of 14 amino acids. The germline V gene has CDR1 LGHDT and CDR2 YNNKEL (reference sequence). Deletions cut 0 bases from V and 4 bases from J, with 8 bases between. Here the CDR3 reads CASSQEQWADTQYF. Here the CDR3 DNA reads TGTGCCAGCAGCCAAGAACAGTGGGCAGATACGCAGTATTTT.

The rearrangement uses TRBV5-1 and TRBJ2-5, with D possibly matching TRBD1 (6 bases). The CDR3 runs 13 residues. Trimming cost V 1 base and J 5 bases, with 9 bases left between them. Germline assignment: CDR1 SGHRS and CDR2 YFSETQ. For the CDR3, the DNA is TGCGCCAGCAGCTTGTTTGGGGGCGAGACCCAGTACTTC. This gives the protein CASSLFGGETQYF.

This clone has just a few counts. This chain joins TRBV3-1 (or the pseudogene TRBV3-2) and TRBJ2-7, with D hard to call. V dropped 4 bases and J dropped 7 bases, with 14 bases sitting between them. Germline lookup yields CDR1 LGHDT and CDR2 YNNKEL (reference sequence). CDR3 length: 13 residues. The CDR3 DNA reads TGTGCCAGCAGCCGAACCCAGCGAAGTGAGCAGTACTTC. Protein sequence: CASSRTQRSEQYF.

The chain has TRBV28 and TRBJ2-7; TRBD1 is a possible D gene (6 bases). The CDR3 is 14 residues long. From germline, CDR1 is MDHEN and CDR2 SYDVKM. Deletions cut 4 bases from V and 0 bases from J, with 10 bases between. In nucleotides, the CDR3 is TGTGCCAGCAGTTCAGGGGATAACTCCTACGAGCAGTACTTC. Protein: CASSSGDNSYEQYF.

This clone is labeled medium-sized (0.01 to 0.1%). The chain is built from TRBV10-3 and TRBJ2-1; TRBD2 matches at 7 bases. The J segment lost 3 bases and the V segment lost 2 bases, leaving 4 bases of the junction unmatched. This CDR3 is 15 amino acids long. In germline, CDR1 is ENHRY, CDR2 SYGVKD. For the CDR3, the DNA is TGTGCCATCAGTGAGGCGGGAGAGCTCTACAATGAGCAGTTCTTC. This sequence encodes CAISEAGELYNEQFF.

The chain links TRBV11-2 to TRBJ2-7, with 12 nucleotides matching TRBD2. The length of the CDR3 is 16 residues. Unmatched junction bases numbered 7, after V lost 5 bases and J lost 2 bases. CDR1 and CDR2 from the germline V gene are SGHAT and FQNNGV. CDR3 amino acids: CASSLRLAGATYEQYF. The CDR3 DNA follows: TGTGCCAGCAGCCTCCGACTAGCGGGAGCAACCTACGAGCAGTACTTC.

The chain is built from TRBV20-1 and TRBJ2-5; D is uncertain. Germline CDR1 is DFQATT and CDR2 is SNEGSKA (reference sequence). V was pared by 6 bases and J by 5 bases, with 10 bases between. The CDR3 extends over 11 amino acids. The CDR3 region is CSAAVSETQYF. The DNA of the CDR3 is TGCAGTGCCGCAGTGTCGGAGACCCAGTACTTC.

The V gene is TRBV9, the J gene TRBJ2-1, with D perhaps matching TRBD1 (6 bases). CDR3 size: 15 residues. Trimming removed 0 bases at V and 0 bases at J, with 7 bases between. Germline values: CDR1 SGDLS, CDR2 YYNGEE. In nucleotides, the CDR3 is TGTGCCAGCAGCGTAGAGGGACACTCCTACAATGAGCAGTTCTTC. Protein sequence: CASSVEGHSYNEQFF.

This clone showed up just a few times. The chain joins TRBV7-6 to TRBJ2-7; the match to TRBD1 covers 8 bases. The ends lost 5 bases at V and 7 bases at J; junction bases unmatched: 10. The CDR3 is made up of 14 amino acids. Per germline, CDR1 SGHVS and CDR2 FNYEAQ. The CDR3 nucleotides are TGTGCCAGCAGCGGAGACCAGGGGGCGCAGGAGCAGTACTTC. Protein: CASSGDQGAQEQYF.

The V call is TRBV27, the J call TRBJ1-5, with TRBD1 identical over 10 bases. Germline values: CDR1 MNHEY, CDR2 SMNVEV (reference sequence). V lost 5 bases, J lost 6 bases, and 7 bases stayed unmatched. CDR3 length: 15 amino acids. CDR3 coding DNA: TGTGCCAGCAGTAGGACAGGGGGATCGAGTCAGCCCCAGCATTTT. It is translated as CASSRTGGSSQPQHF.